Listed here are 15 T cell receptor beta chains from one sample, sequenced in a study of T cell repertoires in ileal Crohn's disease. Time point meaning: neoterminal ileum biopsy at postoperative endoscopy, about 6 months after surgery. Repertoires were generated with immunoSEQ multiplex PCR, while TCRdb's copy carries only in-frame clones and drops some. Of about 13,000 clones listed, about two thirds are singletons. Sequencing was done on a sample of ileal tissue. The receptors derive from an adult with Crohn's disease.

This clone has more than one count but fewer than ten. The chain joins TRBV27 to TRBJ2-3; possible D gene TRBD1, 6 bases. V was shortened by 3 bases and J by 6 bases, with 13 bases between the two germline ends. CDR3 length: 14 residues. CDR1 MNHEY and CDR2 SMNVEV come from the germline V gene (reference sequence). DNA for the CDR3: TGTGCCAGCAGTTTCGAGCAGGGGACCGATACGCAGTATTTT. Translation gives CASSFEQGTDTQYF.

The rearrangement links TRBV7-2 to TRBJ1-5; D is possibly TRBD1 (6 bases). V dropped 4 bases and J dropped 2 bases, with 12 bases sitting between them. The CDR3 extends over 15 amino acids. Germline V gives CDR1 SGHTA, CDR2 FQGNSA. Written as DNA, the CDR3 is TGTGCCAGCAGCTCTCCGGGGGCCGGCAATCAGCCCCAGCATTTT. This gives the protein CASSSPGAGNQPQHF.

The sample holds one count of this clone. The J gene is TRBJ1-2, the V gene TRBV2, with D perhaps TRBD1 (6 bases). Germline CDR1 and CDR2: SNHLY and FYNNEI. CDR3 length: 14 residues. Trimming cost V 5 bases and J 2 bases, with 12 bases left between them. The CDR3: CASSTGRSNYGYTF. The DNA for the CDR3 is TGTGCCAGCAGTACAGGGAGGTCCAACTATGGCTACACCTTC.

This chain joins TRBV4-1 and TRBJ2-3; TRBD1 matches 8 bases. This CDR3 contains 14 residues. Germline CDR1 reads MGHRA; CDR2 reads YSYEKL. Trimming at V came to 3 bases and at J to 3 bases, leaving 2 bases not matched to a gene. CDR3: CASSHRTGTDTQYF. DNA of the CDR3: TGCGCCAGCAGCCATAGGACAGGGACAGATACGCAGTATTTT.

The chain joins TRBV27 to TRBJ1-2; TRBD1 agrees at 9 bases. Trimming removed 4 bases from V and 2 bases from J; junction bases left unmatched: 2. The CDR3 has 14 residues. Per the germline V gene, CDR1 is MNHEY and CDR2 is SMNVEV (reference sequence). Written as DNA, the CDR3 is TGTGCCAGCAGTTACAGGGGGCTCAACTATGGCTACACCTTC. This codes for CASSYRGLNYGYTF.

This clone appeared once. This chain uses TRBV19 with TRBJ2-2; D gene ambiguous. The CDR3 has 13 residues. Trimming shortened V by 3 bases and J by 1 base, and 3 bases separated the two germline ends. Germline CDR1 LNHDA, CDR2 SQIVND (reference sequence). CDR3 DNA: TGTGCCAGTAGTATCCTGAACACCGGGGAGCTGTTTTTT. It codes for CASSILNTGELFF.

This clone turned up a few times. The rearrangement uses TRBV27 and TRBJ2-2; D ambiguous. The CDR3 totals 13 residues. Trimming stripped 6 bases from V and 5 bases from J, with 10 bases between. Germline V gene lookup returns CDR1 MNHEY and CDR2 SMNVEV (reference sequence). CDR3 loop: CASRPDGTGELFF. In DNA form, the CDR3 reads TGTGCCAGCAGGCCCGACGGAACCGGGGAGCTGTTTTTT.

This chain links TRBV10-2 with TRBJ2-4; the D gene could be TRBD1 or TRBD2 (5 bases each). V lost 3 bases, J lost 2 bases, and 11 bases lay in between. CDR3 length: 15 residues. The germline V gene has CDR1 WSHSY and CDR2 SAAADI. The CDR3 loop reads CASSELDRTKNIQYF. The CDR3 region has the DNA TGCGCCAGCAGTGAACTAGACAGAACCAAAAACATTCAGTACTTC.

The gene calls are TRBV9 and TRBJ2-3, with D tentatively TRBD2 (6 bases). The germline CDR1 and CDR2 sequences are SGDLS and YYNGEE. V lost 1 base and J 4 bases, leaving 13 bases between the germline ends. This CDR3 is built from 15 residues. CDR3 amino acids: CASSVLSGVADTQYF. As DNA, the CDR3 is TGTGCCAGCAGCGTATTGTCGGGGGTCGCAGATACGCAGTATTTT.

This clone rates as medium-sized (0.01 to 0.1%). At one of its ends the junction is not consistent with the germline gene, which may arise from a read error. J is TRBJ2-1 and V is TRBV7-6, with 7 bases matching TRBD1. From germline, CDR1 is SGHVS and CDR2 FNYEAQ. The CDR3 is 15 residues long. The DNA of the CDR3 is TGTGCCAGCAGCTCCCTATCGGGACAGTACAGTGAGCAGTTCTTC. It yields the protein CASSSLSGQYSEQFF.

This clone has more than one count but fewer than ten. The rearrangement links TRBV6-5 to TRBJ2-3, with unresolved D. The germline V gene has CDR1 MNHEY and CDR2 SVGAGI. V was pared by 4 bases and J by 2 bases, with 7 bases between. The CDR3 spans 13 residues. The CDR3: CASSLQLTDTQYF. In nucleotides, the CDR3 is TGTGCCAGCAGTTTACAGCTCACAGATACGCAGTATTTT.

The gene calls are TRBV7-3 and TRBJ1-1; D not certain. Trimming pared 3 bases from V and 6 bases from J, leaving 11 bases between. CDR3 size: 13 residues. Germline loops: CDR1 SGHTA, CDR2 FQGTGA. DNA for the CDR3: TGTGCCAGCAGCTTTACCCAGGCTTCTGAAGCTTTCTTT. Protein product: CASSFTQASEAFF.

The chain carries TRBV29-1 and TRBJ2-7, with a possible D match to TRBD1 (6 bases). The CDR3 extends over 12 amino acids. V lost 5 bases and J lost 5, with 13 bases in between. The germline V gene encodes CDR1 SQVTM and CDR2 ANQGSEA. The DNA for the CDR3 is TGCAGCGTTACGCCACAGGGCAACGAGCAGTACTTC. Protein: CSVTPQGNEQYF.

Concerning this clone itself: Germline and junction disagree at one end, which may indicate a read error. V usage is TRBV27 and J usage is TRBJ1-2, with D maybe TRBD1 (5 bases). CDR3 length: 14 amino acids. Germline CDR1 and CDR2: MNHEY and SMNVEV (reference sequence). The CDR3 reads CASSLRAGNYGYTF. In nucleotides, the CDR3 is TGTGCCAGCAGTTTAAGGGCAGGGAACTATGGCTATACCTTC.

This clone was observed a few times. This chain uses TRBV6-5 with TRBJ1-2; D is unclear. Germline-derived CDR1 and CDR2 are MNHEY and SVGAGI. The V gene lost 3 bases and the J gene lost 1 base, with 0 bases spanning the gap. The CDR3 is 11 amino acids. The CDR3 is CASSYNYGYTF. As DNA, the CDR3 is TGTGCCAGCAGTTATAACTATGGCTACACCTTC.